The clone carrying this T cell receptor beta chain has a handful of counts. Antigen specificity is unknown. TCRdb called the reads again in MiXCR, with one record for every CDR3 protein. This sample has approximately 990,000 distinct CDR3 sequences; about a third occur once, and the top ten carry roughly 12%. This specimen belongs to a study of T cell repertoires in cytomegalovirus infection. Looking at the study overall: The authors used CMV epitopes that were HLA-C-restricted (recently identified) and HLA-B-restricted (well studied). The public TCR beta signatures pointed to both CMV infection and matching HLA type. Study results and limitations: Individuals carrying CMV plus the relevant HLA were identified by cumulative frequency of public TCR beta families. Clonotypes of TCR beta that were HLA-C-restricted and CMV-specific dominated the ex vivo response.

Trimming stripped 6 bases from V and 0 bases from J, with 17 bases between. The CDR3 has 16 residues. Germline CDR1 is ENHRY and CDR2 is SYGVKD. The sequences come from cultured CD8+ T cells from PBMCs, collected from culture after CMV antigen stimulation. The V and J genes are TRBV10-3 and TRBJ2-5; D could derive from TRBD1 or TRBD2 (5 bases each). The receptor was derived from a human donor in good health (CMV status not recorded). Some clones in this sample may be carry-over from other donors' samples. The CDR3 protein is CAIRGVLGPDQETQYF. Here the CDR3 DNA reads TGTGCCATCAGGGGAGTTTTGGGACCGGACCAAGAGACCCAGTACTTC.